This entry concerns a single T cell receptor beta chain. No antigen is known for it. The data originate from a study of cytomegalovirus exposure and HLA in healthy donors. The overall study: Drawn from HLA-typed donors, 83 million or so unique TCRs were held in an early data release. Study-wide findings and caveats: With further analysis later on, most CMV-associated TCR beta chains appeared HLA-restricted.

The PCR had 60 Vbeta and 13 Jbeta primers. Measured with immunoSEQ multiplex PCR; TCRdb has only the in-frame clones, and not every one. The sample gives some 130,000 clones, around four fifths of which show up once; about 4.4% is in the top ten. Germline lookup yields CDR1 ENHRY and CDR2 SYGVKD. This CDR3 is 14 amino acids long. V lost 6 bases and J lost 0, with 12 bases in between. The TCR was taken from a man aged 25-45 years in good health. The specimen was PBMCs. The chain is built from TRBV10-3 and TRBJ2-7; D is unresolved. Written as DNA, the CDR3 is TGTGCCATCAGCGAACAGCCCAGCTCCTACGAGCAGTACTTC. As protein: CAISEQPSSYEQYF.